This T cell receptor (beta chain) came from a study of cytomegalovirus exposure and HLA in healthy donors. Findings and caveats of the study: Highest at DRB1 and lowest at HLA-C, TCR association rates differed among HLA loci in a later analysis.

PCR was performed using 60 Vbeta and 13 Jbeta primers. TCRdb keeps only in-frame clones here, not all; method: immunoSEQ multiplex PCR. The sample comprises around 80,000 clones, around 79% of which are singletons, and around 1.5% rests with the top ten. For this clone: The antigen is undetermined.

Germline-derived CDR1 and CDR2 are SGHDT and YYEEEE. Trimming took 4 bases from V and 3 from J, leaving 20 bases between them. The CDR3 runs to 16 residues. The chain joins TRBV5-6 to TRBJ2-7; D perhaps matches TRBD2 (6 bases). The TCR sequence derives from a middle-aged man in good health and CMV-seronegative. The sequencing input was PBMCs. As DNA, the CDR3 is TGTGCCAGCAGCGCTCAATCGGGACTGACTTACTACGAGCAGTACTTC. It specifies CASSAQSGLTYYEQYF.